The sequence of this T cell receptor beta chain was determined in a study of T cell clusters in autoimmune cytopenias. TRB rearrangements were amplified by touch-down multiplex PCR with mixed TRB-A/B primers. TCRdb reprocessed the multiplex PCR reads and stores each CDR3 protein as one record, lacking DNA. The ten most abundant clones cover over 20% of a sample with 11,000 or so distinct CDR3 sequences. The V gene's germline CDR1 is GTSNPN and CDR2 SVGIG (reference sequence). CDR3 length: 13 residues. TRB was amplified from roughly 250 ng of peripheral blood genomic DNA per sample. The data were also submitted as part of a second study, on T cell repertoires in aging, cancer and after chemotherapy.

The chain couples TRBV30 to TRBJ1-5. Specimen: peripheral blood. The receptor was isolated from a human donor in good health. CDR3: CAWSVPGRRPQHF.